Following are 19 T cell receptor beta chains from one sample sequenced in a study of control samples from healthy donors and cancer patients. This table comes from immunoSEQ multiplex PCR, and its TCRdb copy is limited to in-frame clones, with some not included. Seen here are about 40,000 clones, about 90% observed once, and the top ten hold approximately 3.9%. Sequencing input: blood. The receptors come from a woman aged 45-65 years in good health.

The chain uses TRBV6-6 and TRBJ1-2, with D perhaps matching TRBD1 (5 bases). Germline V gene data show CDR1 as MNHNY and CDR2 as SVGAGI (reference sequence). Deletions cut 6 bases from V and 6 bases from J, with 17 bases between. The CDR3 is 14 amino acids. Written as DNA, the CDR3 is TGTGCCAGCAGCCAAAGTGCCGGGGGTAATGGCTACACCTTC. Residues: CASSQSAGGNGYTF.

The chain links TRBV7-2 to TRBJ2-5; 14 bases align to TRBD2. The J call may be wrong; the DNA end is better matched by TRBJ2-7. Germline CDR1 is SGHTA and CDR2 is FQGNSA. CDR3 size: 17 residues. The CDR3 loop reads CASSRGLAGEIYYEQYF. The CDR3 coding sequence is TGTGCCAGCAGCCGGGGACTAGCGGGGGAGATATACTACGAGCAGTACTTC.

This chain joins TRBV9 and TRBJ1-1; D is uncertain. Trimming left V 2 bases short and J 3 bases short, with 14 bases between. Germline loops: CDR1 SGDLS, CDR2 YYNGEE. The CDR3 length is 15 residues. CDR3 sequence (DNA): TGTGCCAGCAGCGTTTCAGGTGCCCATGACACTGAAGCTTTCTTT. It codes for CASSVSGAHDTEAFF. The variable domain in full, completed from reference TRBV9 and TRBJ1-1, reads DSGVTQTPKHLITATGQRVTLRCSPRSGDLSVYWYQQSLDQGLQFLIQYYNGEERAKGNILERFSAQQFPDLHSELNLSSLELGDSALYFCASSVSGAHDTEAFFGQGTRLTVV.

The chain uses TRBV9 and TRBJ1-4; TRBD1 is a possible D gene (5 bases). Trimming cost V 3 bases and J 7 bases, with 16 bases left between them. Looked up from germline, CDR1 is SGDLS and CDR2 is YYNGEE. CDR3 length equals 15 residues. The CDR3 nucleotides are TGTGCCAGCAGCGGAGGGGCCGCAGGGTCTGAAAAACTGTTTTTT. It codes for CASSGGAAGSEKLFF.

The V call is TRBV5-5, the J call TRBJ1-1; D gene ambiguous. V was clipped by 2 bases and J by 3 bases, with 14 bases between them. Germline CDR1 SGHKS, CDR2 YYEKEE (reference sequence). This CDR3 is built from 15 residues. CDR3 region: CASSFTPGEYTEAFF. For the CDR3, the DNA is TGTGCCAGCAGCTTCACTCCTGGGGAGTACACTGAAGCTTTCTTT.

The rearrangement links TRBV10-1 to TRBJ1-3; D is undetermined. Deletions cut 5 bases from V and 2 bases from J, with 19 bases between. The CDR3 runs 17 residues. Germline assignment: CDR1 WNHNN and CDR2 SYGVQD (reference sequence). Written as DNA, the CDR3 is TGCGCCAGCAGTCCCACGGCCTCGGCGGGTACTGGAAACACCATATATTTT. Protein product: CASSPTASAGTGNTIYF.

J is TRBJ1-2 and V is TRBV9; 8 bases match TRBD1. CDR3 length equals 15 residues. Germline trimming cut 4 bases from V and 0 bases from J; bases unmatched to any gene: 5. The germline gives CDR1 SGDLS, CDR2 YYNGEE. In DNA form, the CDR3 reads TGTGCCAGCAGCTCACAGACAGGGGCTAACTATGGCTACACCTTC. Its protein product is CASSSQTGANYGYTF. Combining the CDR3 with reference TRBV9 and TRBJ1-2 gives the whole variable domain DSGVTQTPKHLITATGQRVTLRCSPRSGDLSVYWYQQSLDQGLQFLIQYYNGEERAKGNILERFSAQQFPDLHSELNLSSLELGDSALYFCASSSQTGANYGYTFGSGTRLTVV.

This CDR3 reads CASSISALSGNTIYF. The CDR3 nucleotides are TGTGCCAGTAGTATATCTGCCCTCTCTGGAAACACCATATATTTT. This chain connects TRBV19 to TRBJ1-3; no firm D call. The CDR3 has 15 amino acids. The ends were cut back, 2 bases at V and 0 bases at J, with 8 bases in the middle. The germline gives CDR1 LNHDA, CDR2 SQIVND (reference sequence). Full variable domain (outside the CDR3, taken from reference TRBV19 and TRBJ1-3): DGGITQSPKYLFRKEGQNVTLSCEQNLNHDAMYWYRQDPGQGLRLIYYSQIVNDFQKGDIAEGYSVSREKKESFPLTVTSAQKNPTAFYLCASSISALSGNTIYFGEGSWLTVV.

The rearrangement uses TRBV4-3 and TRBJ1-2; no clear D. Germline assignment: CDR1 LGHNA and CDR2 YSLEER. V lost 1 base to trimming and J lost 1 base, with 7 bases between them. This CDR3 spans 14 amino acids. Here the CDR3 reads CASSQVVSNYGYTF. The CDR3 DNA sequence: TGCGCCAGCAGCCAAGTGGTCAGTAACTATGGCTACACCTTC.

CDR3 in amino acids: CASNPTGANYGYTF. CDR3 bases: TGTGCCAGCAACCCCACAGGGGCAAACTATGGCTACACCTTC. The V call is TRBV2, the J call TRBJ1-2; TRBD1 matches at 7 bases. The germline CDR1 and CDR2 sequences are SNHLY and FYNNEI. V shed 7 bases, J shed 2 bases, and the junction held 7 bases outside the gene matches. The CDR3 has 14 amino acids.

This chain connects TRBV3-1 (or the pseudogene TRBV3-2) to TRBJ1-5, with D perhaps matching TRBD1 (5 bases). The germline CDR1 and CDR2 sequences are LGHDT and YNNKEL (reference sequence). Trimming took 1 base from V and 3 from J, leaving 10 bases between them. The CDR3 spans 15 residues. CDR3 loop: CASSQGGGINQPQHF. The CDR3 nucleotides are TGTGCCAGCAGCCAAGGTGGGGGAATCAATCAGCCCCAGCATTTT.

This chain uses TRBV24-1 with TRBJ2-2; D uncertain. This CDR3 contains 13 residues. V shed 6 bases and J shed 1 base, with 5 bases lying between them. Germline values: CDR1 KGHDR, CDR2 SFDVKD. The CDR3 region is CATSPGNTGELFF. DNA for the CDR3: TGTGCCACCAGTCCAGGGAACACCGGGGAGCTGTTTTTT.

This clone has a single count. The V gene is TRBV30, the J gene TRBJ2-2; D not resolved. The CDR3 runs 16 residues. CDR1 and CDR2 from the germline V gene are GTSNPN and SVGIG (reference sequence). Trimming cost V 0 bases and J 6 bases, with 17 bases left between them. The CDR3 bases are TGTGCCTGGAGTGTACTGAGAAACTCCCGGGCCGGGGAGCTGTTTTTT. It yields the protein CAWSVLRNSRAGELFF.

V is TRBV2 and J is TRBJ1-4; D is perhaps TRBD1 (6 bases). The V end lost 8 bases, the J end lost 8 bases, and 18 bases lay between the germline ends. There are 14 residues in the CDR3. Germline V gene data show CDR1 as SNHLY and CDR2 as FYNNEI. DNA for the CDR3: TGTGCCAGCTGCCCAGGGGTTGAGGGCGAAAAACTGTTTTTT. The encoded protein is CASCPGVEGEKLFF. The full variable domain, in which reference TRBV2 and TRBJ1-4 provide the parts outside the CDR3, is EPEVTQTPSHQVTQMGQEVILRCVPISNHLYFYWYRQILGQKVEFLVSFYNNEISEKSEIFDDQFSVERPDGSNFTLKIRSTKLEDSAMYFCASCPGVEGEKLFFGSGTQLSVL.

This chain's CDR3 is CASSLVRGRDEQFF. The CDR3 DNA follows: TGTGCCAGCAGCTTGGTGAGGGGGAGGGATGAGCAGTTCTTC. V is TRBV7-3 and J is TRBJ2-1; D possibly corresponds to TRBD2 (7 bases). The CDR3 has 14 amino acids. Trimming took off 3 bases at V and 8 bases at J, with 14 bases between the two ends. The germline V gene encodes CDR1 SGHTA and CDR2 FQGTGA.

The chain uses TRBV2 and TRBJ2-7; D possibly corresponds to TRBD2 (5 bases). This CDR3 contains 12 residues. Germline values: CDR1 SNHLY, CDR2 FYNNEI. V lost 8 bases, J lost 2 bases, and 10 bases lay in between. The CDR3: CASARGTYEQYF. DNA of the CDR3: TGTGCCAGCGCGAGAGGGACCTACGAGCAGTACTTC.

The chain uses TRBV7-9 and TRBJ1-2, with 10 nucleotides matching TRBD1. Germline CDR1 and CDR2: SEHNR and FQNEAQ (reference sequence). CDR3 length: 15 amino acids. J gave up 8 bases and V 2 bases, and 8 bases lay outside the gene matches. The CDR3 loop reads CASSLKQGQGRGYTF. The CDR3 DNA is TGTGCCAGCAGCTTAAAACAGGGACAGGGGCGAGGCTACACCTTC. The full variable domain, completed using reference TRBV7-9 and TRBJ1-2, is DTGVSQNPRHKITKRGQNVTFRCDPISEHNRLYWYRQTLGQGPEFLTYFQNEAQLEKSRLLSDRFSAERPKGSFSTLEIQRTEQGDSAMYLCASSLKQGQGRGYTFGSGTRLTVV.

The chain links TRBV7-9 to TRBJ1-6, with D hard to call. Germline V CDR1 and CDR2: SEHNR, FQNEAQ (reference sequence). This CDR3 region has 12 residues. The V end was cut by 2 bases, the J end by 5 bases, with 1 base between. The CDR3 coding sequence is TGTGCCAGCAGCTTAAATAATTCACCCCTCCACTTT. Its translation is CASSLNNSPLHF.

As DNA, the CDR3 is TGCGCCAGCAGCCATCCGGTCCGGGACAGAGGACAGCCCCAGCATTTT. Amino acid sequence: CASSHPVRDRGQPQHF. This sequence joins TRBV4-1 and TRBJ1-5; 7 positions match TRBD1. The CDR3 has 16 residues. Germline V gives CDR1 MGHRA, CDR2 YSYEKL. V gave up 3 bases and J gave up 7 bases; unmatched junction bases: 12.